These 32 T cell receptor beta chains were all obtained from the same sample, sequenced in a study of cytomegalovirus exposure and HLA in healthy donors. The PCR made use of 60 Vbeta and 13 Jbeta primers. Sequencing was performed with immunoSEQ multiplex PCR; in TCRdb, only in-frame clones are kept and a portion is missing. The repertoire holds more than 150,000 clones, around 80% seen once, with about 2.5% in the top ten. What was sequenced was PBMCs. Every receptor here comes from a woman between 25 and 40 years old in good health and CMV-seropositive.

The chain uses TRBV6-1 and TRBJ2-2, with D perhaps matching TRBD2 (6 bases). Germline values: CDR1 MNHNS, CDR2 SASEGT. The V and J ends lost 10 bases and 3 bases respectively, with 12 bases between them. There are 13 residues in the CDR3. The CDR3 here is CATKGTDTGELFF. CDR3 nucleotide sequence: TGTGCCACTAAAGGGACTGACACCGGGGAGCTGTTTTTT.

The chain is built from TRBV6-6 and TRBJ2-5, with D possibly being TRBD1 (6 bases). The germline V gene has CDR1 MNHNY and CDR2 SVGAGI (reference sequence). CDR3 length: 16 amino acids. Between the trimmed V and J ends, which lost 0 bases and 0 bases, there was a span of 11 bases. CDR3 DNA: TGTGCCAGCAGTTACTCGGGGGCCGGTTACCAAGAGACCCAGTACTTC. Translating gives CASSYSGAGYQETQYF.

V and J are TRBV19 and TRBJ1-1; D is possibly TRBD1 (5 bases). The V end was cut by 5 bases, the J end by 7 bases, with 20 bases between. This CDR3 spans 15 amino acids. Germline lookup yields CDR1 LNHDA and CDR2 SQIVND (reference sequence). In nucleotides, the CDR3 is TGTGCCAGTAGTCGAGTAGACAGCCTGAGTGGTGAAGCTTTCTTT. Protein: CASSRVDSLSGEAFF.

The gene calls are TRBV5-5 and TRBJ2-3; maybe TRBD2 (6 bases). Germline V gene lookup returns CDR1 SGHKS and CDR2 YYEKEE (reference sequence). There are 13 residues in the CDR3. V was shortened by 0 bases and J by 5 bases, with 7 bases between the two germline ends. The CDR3 coding sequence is TGTGCCAGCAGCTTGGCCGGGAGAGATACGCAGTATTTT. Translation gives CASSLAGRDTQYF.

This chain links TRBV9 with TRBJ2-3; TRBD2 agrees at 13 bases. From germline, CDR1 is SGDLS and CDR2 YYNGEE. The CDR3 contains 16 residues. The V gene end was trimmed by 2 bases and the J gene end by 6 bases; junction bases not matched to a gene: 6. The CDR3 nucleotides read TGTGCCAGCAGCGTTCGACTAGCGGGGGGTTCGGATACGCAGTATTTT. Amino acids: CASSVRLAGGSDTQYF.

This chain links TRBV5-6 with TRBJ2-5; D unclear. Germline V gene sequence: CDR1 SGHDT, CDR2 YYEEEE. Trimming cost V 0 bases and J 7 bases, with 7 bases left between them. The CDR3 is made up of 12 amino acids. The CDR3 here is CASSLGAGTQYF. The CDR3 nucleotides read TGTGCCAGCAGCTTGGGGGCCGGGACCCAGTACTTC.

CDR3 residues: CASVTGSSYEQYF. For the CDR3, the DNA is TGTGCCAGCGTGACGGGGAGCTCCTACGAGCAGTACTTC. The genes are TRBV6-1 and TRBJ2-7, with D perhaps TRBD2 (5 bases). Looked up from germline, CDR1 is MNHNS and CDR2 is SASEGT. Trimming took 8 bases from V and 0 from J, leaving 11 bases between them. The CDR3 length is 13 residues.

This chain joins TRBV7-2 and TRBJ2-7, with TRBD1 matching 9 bases. Germline-derived CDR1 and CDR2 are SGHTA and FQGNSA. The CDR3 is made up of 16 amino acids. J lost 3 bases, V lost 2 bases, and 8 bases had no gene match. In DNA form, the CDR3 reads TGTGCCAGCAGCTTACGACCGGGACAGGGAGGCTACGAGCAGTACTTC. Amino acids: CASSLRPGQGGYEQYF.

This rearrangement joins TRBV6-6 to TRBJ2-7, with 7 bases aligning to TRBD1. This CDR3 comprises 13 residues. Germline V gene lookup returns CDR1 MNHNY and CDR2 SVGAGI (reference sequence). V was clipped by 7 bases and J by 0 bases; unmatched bases: 3. CDR3 DNA sequence: TGTGCCAGCACAGGGGACAGCTCCTACGAGCAGTACTTC. This gives the protein CASTGDSSYEQYF.

This clone was detected a few times. The rearrangement joins TRBV7-9 to TRBJ2-7, with D possibly TRBD1 on 8 matching bases. CDR3 length equals 16 residues. From germline, CDR1 is SEHNR and CDR2 FQNEAQ (reference sequence). V lost 2 bases and J lost 0, with 14 bases in between. The CDR3 region is CASSLPTGGASYEQYF. CDR3 coding DNA: TGTGCCAGCAGCTTACCCACAGGGGGGGCCTCCTACGAGCAGTACTTC.

The gene calls are TRBV30 and TRBJ2-3, with 9 bases that match TRBD2. The CDR3 contains 15 residues. CDR1 and CDR2 (germline): GTSNPN, SVGIG (reference sequence). J was trimmed by 4 bases and V by 6 bases; bases with no gene match: 11. CDR3 bases: TGTGCCTGCCCTCTAGCGGGGTCCTTTGCAGATACGCAGTATTTT. Protein sequence: CACPLAGSFADTQYF.

The genes are TRBV27 and TRBJ1-2, with 8 bases matching TRBD1. This CDR3 has 14 amino acids. The germline V gene encodes CDR1 MNHEY and CDR2 SMNVEV (reference sequence). The V gene end was trimmed by 6 bases and the J gene end by 5 bases; junction bases not matched to a gene: 8. CDR3 region: CASSSGRGLYGYTF. CDR3 sequence (DNA): TGTGCCAGCAGCAGCGGCAGGGGGCTTTATGGCTACACCTTC.

The chain joins TRBV5-4 to TRBJ2-3; TRBD2 matches at 11 bases. Germline CDR1 is SGHNT and CDR2 is YYREEE (reference sequence). V trimming: 6 bases; J trimming: 3 bases; junction bases outside the gene matches: 6. The CDR3 is 15 residues long. Here the CDR3 DNA reads TGTGCCAGCACTTTTAGCGGGGGGGGGACAGATACGCAGTATTTT. Its translation is CASTFSGGGTDTQYF.

The J gene is TRBJ1-3, the V gene TRBV30, with D uncertain. Germline assignment: CDR1 GTSNPN and CDR2 SVGIG (reference sequence). Trimming took off 2 bases at V and 0 bases at J, with 11 bases between the two ends. This CDR3 comprises 15 residues. The CDR3 nucleotides read TGTGCCTGGAGTTTAGGAGGGCACTCTGGAAACACCATATATTTT. It codes for CAWSLGGHSGNTIYF.

The sample holds a few counts of this clone. The rearrangement joins TRBV11-2 to TRBJ1-4; D is perhaps TRBD1 (6 bases). Germline V gene lookup returns CDR1 SGHAT and CDR2 FQNNGV. This CDR3 has 12 amino acids. Trimming took off 1 base at V and 13 bases at J, with 10 bases between the two ends. In DNA form, the CDR3 reads TGTGCCAGCAGCTTAGCGGCAGGGGCACTGTTTTTT. Translated, it gives CASSLAAGALFF.

V and J are TRBV10-2 and TRBJ1-5; TRBD1 aligns across 7 bases. Losses at the gene ends were 6 bases for V and 11 bases for J; bases not matched to a gene: 4. Germline lookup yields CDR1 WSHSY and CDR2 SAAADI. The CDR3 loop spans 11 amino acids. This chain's CDR3 is CASSRGQSQHF. CDR3 bases: TGCGCCAGCAGCCGGGGACAGTCCCAGCATTTT.

The CDR3 DNA follows: TGTGCCAGCAGTTTTTATGCGGGGGTCGCTTATAATTCACCCCTCCACTTT. This gives the protein CASSFYAGVAYNSPLHF. The genes are TRBV28 and TRBJ1-6, with D tentatively TRBD1 (5 bases). Trimming removed 3 bases from V and 4 bases from J, with 16 bases in between. Germline CDR1 MDHEN, CDR2 SYDVKM. The CDR3 runs to 17 residues.

This sequence joins TRBV7-9 and TRBJ1-4; 8 bases are shared with TRBD1. This CDR3 contains 15 residues. V shed 5 bases, J shed 3 bases, and the junction held 5 bases outside the gene matches. Germline CDR1 and CDR2: SEHNR and FQNEAQ (reference sequence). CDR3 in DNA: TGTGCCAGCAGCCGACGGACAGGGCCTAATGAAAAACTGTTTTTT. Protein sequence: CASSRRTGPNEKLFF.

The chain is built from TRBV5-4 and TRBJ1-2; 9 bases align to TRBD1. The germline V gene has CDR1 SGHNT and CDR2 YYREEE (reference sequence). With V trimmed by 4 bases and J by 6 bases, 7 bases remained unmatched. CDR3 length: 14 amino acids. CDR3 sequence: CASSRPGTGNGYTF. CDR3 bases: TGTGCCAGCAGCCGCCCCGGGACAGGGAATGGCTACACCTTC.

The chain couples TRBV4-3 to TRBJ2-7; TRBD1 matches 7 bases. Germline V CDR1 and CDR2: LGHNA, YSLEER. This CDR3 has 15 residues. With V trimmed by 0 bases and J by 5 bases, 7 bases remained unmatched. CDR3 DNA sequence: TGCGCCAGCAGCCAAGAAGACAGGGCCTCAAACGAGCAGTACTTC. This sequence encodes CASSQEDRASNEQYF.

Only one count was recorded for this clone. The V call is TRBV4-1, the J call TRBJ2-3, with 8 nucleotides matching TRBD2. Germline V lookup: CDR1 MGHRA, CDR2 YSYEKL. The J segment lost 4 bases and the V segment lost 1 base, leaving 13 bases of the junction unmatched. The CDR3 is made up of 18 amino acids. In DNA, the CDR3 is TGCGCCAGCAGCCAAGGACTAGCGAGGATTTTAGGCCCAGATACGCAGTATTTT. It encodes CASSQGLARILGPDTQYF.

The chain uses TRBV7-9 and TRBJ1-1, with 10 bases lining up with TRBD1. The CDR3 has 17 residues. Germline values: CDR1 SEHNR, CDR2 FQNEAQ (reference sequence). The ends lost 2 bases at V and 4 bases at J; junction bases unmatched: 10. CDR3 amino acids: CASSLWWPGQGPTEAFF. DNA for the CDR3: TGTGCCAGCAGCTTATGGTGGCCGGGACAGGGGCCCACTGAAGCTTTCTTT. Together with reference TRBV7-9 and TRBJ1-1, the CDR3 gives the full variable domain: DTGVSQNPRHKITKRGQNVTFRCDPISEHNRLYWYRQTLGQGPEFLTYFQNEAQLEKSRLLSDRFSAERPKGSFSTLEIQRTEQGDSAMYLCASSLWWPGQGPTEAFFGQGTRLTVV.

The chain has TRBV7-9 and TRBJ1-6; D might be TRBD1 (6 bases). V was clipped by 5 bases and J by 8 bases, with 13 bases between them. The CDR3 is made up of 14 amino acids. Germline CDR1 is SEHNR and CDR2 is FQNEAQ (reference sequence). CDR3 sequence reads: CASSEGGYYSPLHF. CDR3 nucleotides: TGTGCCAGCAGCGAGGGGGGGTACTATTCACCCCTCCACTTT.

This chain joins TRBV11-2 and TRBJ1-2; 7 nucleotides line up with TRBD1. J lost 8 bases, V lost 8 bases, and 11 bases had no gene match. The length of the CDR3 is 13 residues. Germline CDR1 reads SGHAT; CDR2 reads FQNNGV. The CDR3 sequence: CASHSTGPGGYTF. The CDR3 DNA follows: TGTGCCAGCCATTCGACAGGGCCGGGAGGCTACACCTTC.

The chain links TRBV25-1 to TRBJ1-4, with 9 bases aligning to TRBD1. CDR3 size: 14 residues. The germline CDR1 and CDR2 sequences are MGHDK and SYGVNS. V gave up 6 bases and J gave up 5 bases; unmatched junction bases: 4. CDR3 DNA sequence: TGTGCCAGCAGATGGGACAGGGAGAATGAAAAACTGTTTTTT. Amino acids: CASRWDRENEKLFF.

Remarks on this clone: Other DNA sequences within the sample encode an identical CDR3. This chain links TRBV11-3 with TRBJ2-2, with TRBD2 identical over 11 bases. CDR3 size: 19 residues. Germline CDR1 reads SGHNT; CDR2 reads YENEEA. Trimming at V came to 3 bases and at J to 5 bases, leaving 14 bases not matched to a gene. This CDR3 reads CASSFHRASGGPFTGELFF. The CDR3 nucleotides read TGTGCCAGCAGCTTCCATAGGGCTAGCGGGGGGCCCTTTACCGGGGAGCTGTTTTTT.

The CDR3 DNA reads as TGTGCCAGCAGGTCCAGTGGGAACACTGAAGCTTTCTTT. Its protein product is CASRSSGNTEAFF. The chain employs TRBV27 and TRBJ1-1, with D hard to call. The ends were cut back, 6 bases at V and 1 base at J, with 9 bases in the middle. The CDR3 covers 13 residues. Looked up from germline, CDR1 is MNHEY and CDR2 is SMNVEV (reference sequence).

The rearrangement links TRBV28 to TRBJ2-7; 9 bases match TRBD2. Germline V gene data show CDR1 as MDHEN and CDR2 as SYDVKM. The CDR3 loop spans 14 amino acids. Trimming removed 3 bases from V and 5 bases from J; junction bases left unmatched: 5. The CDR3 DNA sequence: TGTGCCAGCAGTTTGGGGACTAGCATCGACGAGCAGTACTTC. Protein: CASSLGTSIDEQYF. Full variable domain (outside the CDR3, taken from reference TRBV28 and TRBJ2-7): DVKVTQSSRYLVKRTGEKVFLECVQDMDHENMFWYRQDPGLGLRLIYFSYDVKMKEKGDIPEGYSVSREKKERFSLILESASTNQTSMYLCASSLGTSIDEQYFGPGTRLTVT.

The chain has TRBV4-1 and TRBJ2-1; unclear D gene. Germline CDR1 reads MGHRA; CDR2 reads YSYEKL. The CDR3 length is 13 residues. Trimming pared 4 bases from V and 6 bases from J, leaving 10 bases between. CDR3 protein: CASSLPLGNEQFF. CDR3 coding DNA: TGCGCCAGCAGCCTGCCTCTCGGCAATGAGCAGTTCTTC.

The chain uses TRBV5-1 and TRBJ1-2, with 7 nucleotides matching TRBD1. After removal of 5 bases from V and 5 bases from J, the junction contained 0 bases not matched to a gene. CDR3 length: 11 residues. Germline CDR1 SGHRS, CDR2 YFSETQ. CDR3 DNA sequence: TGCGCCAGCAGACAGGGGTATGGCTACACCTTC. It translates to CASRQGYGYTF.

This clone ranks as large. The J gene is TRBJ1-1, the V gene TRBV4-1; maybe TRBD1 (5 bases). From germline, CDR1 is MGHRA and CDR2 YSYEKL. Trimming shortened V by 0 bases and J by 0 bases, and 17 bases separated the two germline ends. The CDR3 sequence is 18 residues long. CDR3 in DNA: TGCGCCAGCAGCCAAGAACTTGGTGGAGGGGTCATGAACACTGAAGCTTTCTTT. Its protein is CASSQELGGGVMNTEAFF.

The chain recombines TRBV7-2 with TRBJ2-5, with 7 bases fitting TRBD2. Looked up from germline, CDR1 is SGHTA and CDR2 is FQGNSA. Trimming at V came to 0 bases and at J to 9 bases, leaving 13 bases not matched to a gene. This CDR3 is built from 16 residues. The CDR3 DNA sequence: TGTGCCAGCAGCTTAGCATCGGGGGGAGGCCAGTCGTCCCAGTACTTC. Translating gives CASSLASGGGQSSQYF.